This T cell receptor beta chain was sequenced in a study of cytomegalovirus exposure and HLA in healthy donors. The CDR3 totals 15 residues. The J segment lost 2 bases and the V segment lost 5 bases, leaving 2 bases of the junction unmatched. Germline lookup yields CDR1 SGHRS and CDR2 YFSETQ. A word on this clone: The same CDR3 arises from other DNA sequences in this sample as well.

60 Vbeta and 13 Jbeta primers were used in PCR. Clones were sequenced by immunoSEQ multiplex PCR, and TCRdb holds only the in-frame ones, with some missing. The sample gives about 150,000 clones, over 60% of which show up once; 3% to 4% is in the top ten. The receptor was isolated from a woman aged 40 to 50 in good health and CMV-seronegative. Sequenced: PBMCs. V usage is TRBV5-1 and J usage is TRBJ2-1, with 12 bases aligning to TRBD2. The CDR3 nucleotides are TGCGCCAGCAGTTCTAGCGGGGGGGCCTACAATGAGCAGTTCTTC. Amino acid sequence: CASSSSGGAYNEQFF.